What follows are 11 T cell receptor beta chains derived from one specimen sequenced in a study of shared clonotypes between healthy human individuals. TCRdb's table, derived via immunoSEQ multiplex PCR, lists solely in-frame clones and lacks some. The sample lists more than 2 million clones; just under 95% were seen once. CD8 cells classed as naive were CD45RO-negative and positively selected for CCR7, excluding terminally differentiated effector memory CD45RA+ cells. The specimen was naive CD8+ T cells sorted from blood. Source of these receptors: a man younger than 35 in good health.

The rearrangement uses TRBV30 and TRBJ2-5; D may be TRBD2 (6 bases). The germline V gene has CDR1 GTSNPN and CDR2 SVGIG (reference sequence). Trimming took 2 bases from V and 2 from J, leaving 21 bases between them. The CDR3 contains 17 residues. CDR3 bases: TGTGCCTGGAGTTCGATGGGGGGTGAGACCTTTCAAGAGACCCAGTACTTC. This encodes CAWSSMGGETFQETQYF.

This chain joins TRBV30 and TRBJ2-7; D is unclear. The V gene's germline CDR1 is GTSNPN and CDR2 SVGIG (reference sequence). V was trimmed by 5 bases and J by 5 bases, leaving 1 base between them. This CDR3 has 8 residues. The CDR3 reads CAWDEQYF. Here the CDR3 DNA reads TGTGCCTGGGACGAGCAGTACTTC.

The J gene is TRBJ2-1, the V gene TRBV9; TRBD2 matches at 10 bases. Germline V gene lookup returns CDR1 SGDLS and CDR2 YYNGEE. The CDR3 length is 15 residues. Trimming at V came to 3 bases and at J to 4 bases, leaving 4 bases not matched to a gene. The DNA for the CDR3 is TGTGCCAGCAGCGGAGGACTAGCGGTATACAATGAGCAGTTCTTC. Its translation is CASSGGLAVYNEQFF.

This rearrangement joins TRBV7-9 to TRBJ2-3; 9 bases align to TRBD2. CDR1 and CDR2 from the germline V gene are SEHNR and FQNEAQ (reference sequence). The length of the CDR3 is 16 residues. V shed 5 bases and J 4 bases; nucleotides not matched to a gene: 10. The CDR3 nucleotides are TGTGCCAGCAGCCTAACGAGCGGGGGGTCTTCAGATACGCAGTATTTT. Protein product: CASSLTSGGSSDTQYF.

This clone was counted a single time. This chain connects TRBV30 to TRBJ2-7; maybe TRBD1 (6 bases). CDR3 length equals 13 residues. Trimming left V 2 bases short and J 2 bases short, with 10 bases between. Looked up from germline, CDR1 is GTSNPN and CDR2 is SVGIG (reference sequence). The CDR3 nucleotides read TGTGCCTGGAGTTGGGGGCCACCCTACGAGCAGTACTTC. This translates into CAWSWGPPYEQYF.

The chain combines TRBV5-8 with TRBJ1-1; D is unclear. Trimming pared 1 base from V and 0 bases from J, leaving 4 bases between. The CDR3 runs 13 residues. Germline CDR1 reads SGHTS; CDR2 reads YDEGEE. For the CDR3, the DNA is TGTGCCAGCAGCTTGATGATGAACACTGAAGCTTTCTTT. Encoded protein: CASSLMMNTEAFF. The full variable domain, completed using reference TRBV5-8 and TRBJ1-1, is EAGVTQSPTHLIKTRGQQATLRCSPISGHTSVYWYQQALGLGLQFLLWYDEGEERNRGNFPPRFSGRQFPNYSSELNVNALELEDSALYLCASSLMMNTEAFFGQGTRLTVV.

The chain uses TRBV25-1 and TRBJ2-5, with a weak D call TRBD1 (5 bases). The CDR3 sequence is 14 residues long. Germline loops: CDR1 MGHDK, CDR2 SYGVNS. Trimming cost V 2 bases and J 2 bases, with 9 bases left between them. CDR3 protein: CASSERTHQETQYF. In DNA, the CDR3 is TGTGCCAGCAGTGAAAGGACACATCAAGAGACCCAGTACTTC.

The chain has TRBV30 and TRBJ2-3; unclear D gene. The CDR3 is 12 residues long. Germline-derived CDR1 and CDR2 are GTSNPN and SVGIG (reference sequence). The V and J ends lost 2 bases and 5 bases respectively, with 8 bases between them. Here the CDR3 DNA reads TGTGCCTGGAGTTACGGTGGAGATACGCAGTATTTT. It specifies CAWSYGGDTQYF. Looking up the rest from reference TRBV30 and TRBJ2-3 gives the full variable domain: SQTIHQWPATLVQPVGSPLSLECTVEGTSNPNLYWYRQAAGRGLQLLFYSVGIGQISSEVPQNLSASRPQDRQFILSSKKLLLSDSGFYLCAWSYGGDTQYFGPGTRLTVL.

The CDR3 region has the DNA TGTGCCAGCAGTTACGTGGGGGGAAGCACCGGGGAGCTGTTTTTT. This gives the protein CASSYVGGSTGELFF. The chain links TRBV6-5 to TRBJ2-2; tentatively, D is TRBD2 (6 bases). Germline V gene data show CDR1 as MNHEY and CDR2 as SVGAGI. CDR3 length equals 15 residues. Trimming removed 2 bases at V and 4 bases at J, with 11 bases between.

Points on this clone: Given a much more abundant clone one base away, this may be a read error. The same CDR3 arises from other DNA sequences in this sample as well. V gene TRBV5-4 combines with J gene TRBJ1-1, with D maybe TRBD1 (5 bases). Germline V lookup: CDR1 SGHNT, CDR2 YYREEE (reference sequence). Trimming left V 0 bases short and J 2 bases short, with 5 bases between. The CDR3 is made up of 13 amino acids. This CDR3 reads CASSLGGNTEAFF. CDR3 nucleotides: TGTGCCAGCAGCTTGGGGGGCAACACTGAAGCTTTCTTT.

The chain links TRBV10-2 to TRBJ2-1; 8 bases align to TRBD2. The germline V gene encodes CDR1 WSHSY and CDR2 SAAADI. V shed 8 bases, J shed 4 bases, and the junction held 10 bases outside the gene matches. This CDR3 is built from 15 residues. CDR3 coding DNA: TGCGCCAGCGAAACGGGAGGGCCGGGATACAATGAGCAGTTCTTC. It encodes CASETGGPGYNEQFF.